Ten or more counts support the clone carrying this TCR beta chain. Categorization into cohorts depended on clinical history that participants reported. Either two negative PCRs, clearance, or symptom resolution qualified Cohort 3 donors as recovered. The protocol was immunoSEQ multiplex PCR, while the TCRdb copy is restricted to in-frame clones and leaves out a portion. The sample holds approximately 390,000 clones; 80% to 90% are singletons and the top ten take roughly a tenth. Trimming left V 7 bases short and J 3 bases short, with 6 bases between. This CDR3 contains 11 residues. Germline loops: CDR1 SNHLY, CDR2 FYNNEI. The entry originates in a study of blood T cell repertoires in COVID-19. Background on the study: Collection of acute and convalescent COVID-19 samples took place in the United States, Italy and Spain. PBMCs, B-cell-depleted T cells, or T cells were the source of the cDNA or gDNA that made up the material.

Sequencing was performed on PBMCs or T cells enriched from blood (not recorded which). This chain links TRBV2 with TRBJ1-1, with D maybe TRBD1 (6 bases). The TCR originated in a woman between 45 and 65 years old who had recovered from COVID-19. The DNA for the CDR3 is TGTGCCAGCAACAGGGACACTGAAGCTTTCTTT. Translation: CASNRDTEAFF.